This T cell receptor beta chain was found in a study of blood T cell repertoires in COVID-19. Study-level background: The origin of the acute and convalescent COVID-19 samples was the United States, Italy and Spain.

Sequencing was performed with immunoSEQ multiplex PCR; in TCRdb, only in-frame clones are kept and a portion is missing. The table includes about 180,000 clones, more than 70% detected once. V was shortened by 6 bases and J by 1 base, with 10 bases between the two germline ends. The CDR3 contains 14 residues. Per germline, CDR1 LNHDA and CDR2 SQIVND (reference sequence). Sequenced: PBMCs or T cells enriched from blood (not recorded which). The sequence was obtained from a man between 35 and 55 years old who had recovered from COVID-19. The chain combines TRBV19 with TRBJ1-5; D is unclear. Written as DNA, the CDR3 is TGTGCCAGTAGCCCCACCAGGAGCAATCAGCCCCAGCATTTT. Amino acid sequence: CASSPTRSNQPQHF.